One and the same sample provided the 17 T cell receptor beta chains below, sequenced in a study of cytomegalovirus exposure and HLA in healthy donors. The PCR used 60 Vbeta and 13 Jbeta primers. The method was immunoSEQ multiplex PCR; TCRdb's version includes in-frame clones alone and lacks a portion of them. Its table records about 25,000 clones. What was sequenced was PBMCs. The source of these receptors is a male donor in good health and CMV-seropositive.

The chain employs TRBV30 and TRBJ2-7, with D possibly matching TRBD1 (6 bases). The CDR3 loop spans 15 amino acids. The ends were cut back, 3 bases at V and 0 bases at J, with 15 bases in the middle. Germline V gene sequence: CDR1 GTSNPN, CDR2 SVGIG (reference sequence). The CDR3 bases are TGTGCCTGGAGCCCGGGACAAATCTTCTCCTACGAGCAGTACTTC. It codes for CAWSPGQIFSYEQYF.

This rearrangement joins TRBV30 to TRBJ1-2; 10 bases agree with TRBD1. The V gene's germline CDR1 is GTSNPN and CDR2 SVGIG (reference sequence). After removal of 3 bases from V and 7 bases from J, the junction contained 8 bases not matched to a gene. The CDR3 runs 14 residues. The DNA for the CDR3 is TGTGCCTGGAGCCCGGGACAGGGGTTTGGTGGCTACACCTTC. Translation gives CAWSPGQGFGGYTF.

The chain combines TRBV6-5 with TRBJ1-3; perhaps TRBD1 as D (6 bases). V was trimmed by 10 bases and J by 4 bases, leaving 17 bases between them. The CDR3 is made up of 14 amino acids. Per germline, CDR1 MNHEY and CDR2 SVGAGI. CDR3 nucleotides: TGTGCCACGGCAATGGGGACATTGGGAAACACCATATATTTT. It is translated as CATAMGTLGNTIYF.

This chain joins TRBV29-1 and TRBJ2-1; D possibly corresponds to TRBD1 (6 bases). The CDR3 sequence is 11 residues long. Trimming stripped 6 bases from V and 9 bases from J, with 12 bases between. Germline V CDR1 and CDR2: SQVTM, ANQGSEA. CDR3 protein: CSVTGQGEQFF. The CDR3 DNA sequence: TGCAGCGTAACAGGGCAGGGTGAGCAGTTCTTC.

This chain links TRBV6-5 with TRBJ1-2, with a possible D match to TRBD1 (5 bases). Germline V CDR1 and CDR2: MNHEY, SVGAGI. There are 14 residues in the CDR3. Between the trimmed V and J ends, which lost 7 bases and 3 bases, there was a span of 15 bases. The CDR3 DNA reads TGTGCCAGCACCCCCTGGGGGGGAGACTATGGCTACACCTTC. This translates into CASTPWGGDYGYTF.

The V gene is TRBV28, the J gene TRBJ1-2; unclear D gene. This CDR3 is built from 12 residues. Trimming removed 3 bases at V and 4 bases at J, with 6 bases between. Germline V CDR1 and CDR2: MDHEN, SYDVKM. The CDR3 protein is CASSFGIYGYTF. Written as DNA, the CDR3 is TGTGCCAGCAGTTTCGGGATCTATGGCTACACCTTC.

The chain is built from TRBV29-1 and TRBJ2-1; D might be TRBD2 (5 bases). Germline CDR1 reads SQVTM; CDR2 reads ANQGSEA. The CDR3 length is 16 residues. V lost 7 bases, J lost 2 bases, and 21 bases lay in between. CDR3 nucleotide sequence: TGCAGCGCCCAATCCCAAACGGGATCCGCCTACAATGAGCAGTTCTTC. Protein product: CSAQSQTGSAYNEQFF.

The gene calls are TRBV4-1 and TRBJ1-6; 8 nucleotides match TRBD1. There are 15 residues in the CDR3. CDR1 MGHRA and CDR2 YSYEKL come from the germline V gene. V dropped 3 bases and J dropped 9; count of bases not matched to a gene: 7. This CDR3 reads CASSHPGGIGSPLHF. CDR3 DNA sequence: TGCGCCAGCAGCCACCCAGGGGGCATAGGTTCACCCCTCCACTTT.

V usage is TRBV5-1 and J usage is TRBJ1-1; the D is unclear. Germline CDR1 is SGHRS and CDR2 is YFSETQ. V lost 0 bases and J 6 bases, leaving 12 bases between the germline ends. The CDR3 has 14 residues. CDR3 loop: CASSLEMWGAEAFF. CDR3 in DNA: TGCGCCAGCAGCTTGGAGATGTGGGGAGCTGAAGCTTTCTTT.

CDR3: CASSDLRQGQAYEQYF. DNA of the CDR3: TGTGCCAGCAGTGACCTCCGGCAGGGGCAGGCCTACGAGCAGTACTTC. The rearrangement uses TRBV25-1 and TRBJ2-7; maybe TRBD1 (6 bases). Germline V gives CDR1 MGHDK, CDR2 SYGVNS. CDR3 size: 16 residues. Trimming took 3 bases from V and 2 from J, leaving 17 bases between them.

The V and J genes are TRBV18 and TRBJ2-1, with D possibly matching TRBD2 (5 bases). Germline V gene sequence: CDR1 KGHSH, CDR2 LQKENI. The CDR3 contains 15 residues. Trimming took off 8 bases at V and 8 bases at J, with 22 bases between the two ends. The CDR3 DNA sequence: TGTGCCAGCCCCGACACTAGAAGATCGAGTGATGAGCAGTTCTTC. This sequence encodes CASPDTRRSSDEQFF.

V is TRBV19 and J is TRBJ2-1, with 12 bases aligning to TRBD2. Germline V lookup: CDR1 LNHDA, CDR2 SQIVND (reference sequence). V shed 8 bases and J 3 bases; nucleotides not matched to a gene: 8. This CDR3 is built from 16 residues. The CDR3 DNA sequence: TGTGCCAGTTCGCCTAGCGGGAGGGCCCTCTACAATGAGCAGTTCTTC. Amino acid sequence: CASSPSGRALYNEQFF.

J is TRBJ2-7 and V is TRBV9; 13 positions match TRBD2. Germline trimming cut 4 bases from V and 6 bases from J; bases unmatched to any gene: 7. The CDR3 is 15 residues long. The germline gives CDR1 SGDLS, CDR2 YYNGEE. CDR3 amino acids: CASSPRTSGRLEQYF. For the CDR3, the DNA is TGTGCCAGCAGCCCCCGGACTAGCGGGAGACTCGAGCAGTACTTC.

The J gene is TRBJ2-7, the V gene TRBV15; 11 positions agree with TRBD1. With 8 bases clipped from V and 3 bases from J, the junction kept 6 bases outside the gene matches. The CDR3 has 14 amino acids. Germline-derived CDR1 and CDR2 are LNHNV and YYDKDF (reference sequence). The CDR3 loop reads CATSPGTGGYEQYF. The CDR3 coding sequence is TGTGCCACCTCCCCCGGGACAGGGGGCTACGAGCAGTACTTC.

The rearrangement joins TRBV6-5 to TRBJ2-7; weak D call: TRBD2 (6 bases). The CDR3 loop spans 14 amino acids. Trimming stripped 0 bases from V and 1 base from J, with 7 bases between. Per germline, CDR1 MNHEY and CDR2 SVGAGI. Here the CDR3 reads CASSYSGGSYEQYF. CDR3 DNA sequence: TGTGCCAGCAGTTACTCTGGAGGGTCCTACGAGCAGTACTTC.

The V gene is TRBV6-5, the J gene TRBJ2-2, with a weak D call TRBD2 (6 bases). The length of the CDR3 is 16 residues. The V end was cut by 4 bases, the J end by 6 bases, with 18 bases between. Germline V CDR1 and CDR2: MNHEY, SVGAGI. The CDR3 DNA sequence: TGTGCCAGCAGTTCCGCAGGGACTGGGGAATCCGGGGAGCTGTTTTTT. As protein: CASSSAGTGESGELFF.

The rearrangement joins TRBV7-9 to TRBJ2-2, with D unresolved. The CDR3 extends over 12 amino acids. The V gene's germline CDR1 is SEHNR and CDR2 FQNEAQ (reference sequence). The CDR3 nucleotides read TGTGGGGCCCAGAAAATCACCGGGGAGCTGTTTTTT. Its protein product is CGAQKITGELFF. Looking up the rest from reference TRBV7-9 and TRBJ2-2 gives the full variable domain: DTGVSQNPRHKITKRGQNVTFRCDPISEHNRLYWYRQTLGQGPEFLTYFQNEAQLEKSRLLSDRFSAERPKGSFSTLEIQRTEQGDSAMYLCGAQKITGELFFGEGSRLTVL.